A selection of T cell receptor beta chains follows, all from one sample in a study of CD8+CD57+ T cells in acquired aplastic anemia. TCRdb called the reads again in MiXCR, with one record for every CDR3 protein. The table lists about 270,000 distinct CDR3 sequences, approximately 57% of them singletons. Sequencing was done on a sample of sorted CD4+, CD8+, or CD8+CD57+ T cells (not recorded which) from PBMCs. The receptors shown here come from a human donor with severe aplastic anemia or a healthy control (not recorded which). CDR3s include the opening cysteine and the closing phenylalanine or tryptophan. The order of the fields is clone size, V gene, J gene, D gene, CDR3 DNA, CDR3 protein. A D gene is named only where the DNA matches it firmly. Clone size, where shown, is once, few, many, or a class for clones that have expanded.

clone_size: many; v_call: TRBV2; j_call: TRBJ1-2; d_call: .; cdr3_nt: TGTGCCAGCAGTGAACAGCAGGGTGAGAGGTATGGCTACACCTTC; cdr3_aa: CASSEQQGERYGYTF
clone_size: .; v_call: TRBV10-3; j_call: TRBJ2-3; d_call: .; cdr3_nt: TGTGCCATCAGTGAGTCGATGAGGAATACGCAGTATTTT; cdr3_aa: CAISESMRNTQYF
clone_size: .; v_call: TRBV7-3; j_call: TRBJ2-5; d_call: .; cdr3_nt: TGTGCCAGCAGCCGACTGGGAGTGGGGGAGACCCAGTACTTC; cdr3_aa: CASSRLGVGETQYF
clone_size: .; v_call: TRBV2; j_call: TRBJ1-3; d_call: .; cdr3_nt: TGTGCCAGCAGTGCTGCGGGACTAGGCTACTCTGGAAACACCATATATTTT; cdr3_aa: CASSAAGLGYSGNTIYF
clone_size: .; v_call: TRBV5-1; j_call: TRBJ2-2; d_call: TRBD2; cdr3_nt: TGCGCCAGCAGCTTGGCGAGCGGGGGGGCCGGCGGGGAGCTGTTTTTT; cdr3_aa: CASSLASGGAGGELFF
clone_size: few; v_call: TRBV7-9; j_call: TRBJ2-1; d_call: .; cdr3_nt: TGTGCCAGCAGCTCCTCCCGGGCAAACAATGAGCAGTTCTTC; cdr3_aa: CASSSSRANNEQFF
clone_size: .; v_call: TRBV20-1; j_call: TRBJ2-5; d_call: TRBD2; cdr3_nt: TGCAGTGCAAGCCGGACTAGCGGGCAAGAGACCCAGTACTTC; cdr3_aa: CSASRTSGQETQYF
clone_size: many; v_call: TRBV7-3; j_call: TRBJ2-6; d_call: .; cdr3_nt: TGTGCCAGCAGCTTATTGGCCAGGACCTCTGGGGCCAACGTCCTGACTTTC; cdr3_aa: CASSLLARTSGANVLTF
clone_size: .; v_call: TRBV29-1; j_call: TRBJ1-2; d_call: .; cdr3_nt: TGCAGCGTTGAAGATCCCACGGGGGACTATGGCTACACCTTC; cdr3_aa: CSVEDPTGDYGYTF
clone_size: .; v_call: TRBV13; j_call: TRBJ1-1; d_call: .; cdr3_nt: TGTGCCAGCACTCCGGACAGTCACAGGACTGAAGCTTTCTTT; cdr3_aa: CASTPDSHRTEAFF
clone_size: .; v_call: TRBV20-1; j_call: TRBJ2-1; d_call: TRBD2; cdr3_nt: TGCAGTGCTGCTAGCGGGAGGGCGTCCTACAATGAGCAGTTCTTC; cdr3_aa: CSAASGRASYNEQFF
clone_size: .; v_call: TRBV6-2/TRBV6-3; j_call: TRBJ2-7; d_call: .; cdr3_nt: TGTGCCAGCAGTTCCCCCGAGGGACAAGCCTACGAGCAGTACTTC; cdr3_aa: CASSSPEGQAYEQYF
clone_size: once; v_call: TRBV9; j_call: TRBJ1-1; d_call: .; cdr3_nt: TGTGCCAGCAGCCTGGGGACTCTCCCGGGGACTGAAGCTTTCTTT; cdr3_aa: CASSLGTLPGTEAFF
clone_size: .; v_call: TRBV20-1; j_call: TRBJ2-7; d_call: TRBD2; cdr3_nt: TGCAGTGCTAGATTAGCGGGAGCTTACGAGCAGTACTTC; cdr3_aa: CSARLAGAYEQYF
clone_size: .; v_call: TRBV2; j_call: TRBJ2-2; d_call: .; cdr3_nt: TGTGCCAGCAGGTATAGCTCCGGGGAGCTGTTTTTT; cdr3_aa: CASRYSSGELFF
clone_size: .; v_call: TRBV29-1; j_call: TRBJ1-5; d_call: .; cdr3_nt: TGCAGCGTTGTAGCAGGGACGAGCAATCAGCCCCAGCATTTT; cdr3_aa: CSVVAGTSNQPQHF
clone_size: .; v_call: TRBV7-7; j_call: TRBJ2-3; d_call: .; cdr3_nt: TGTGCCAGCAGACTAACGTCGGCCTACAATGAGCAGTATTTT; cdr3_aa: CASRLTSAYNEQYF
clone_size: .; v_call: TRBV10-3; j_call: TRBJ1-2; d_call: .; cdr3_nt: TGTGCCAGCAGTAAGTCGGAGGGGACGAACTATGGCTACACCTTC; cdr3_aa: CASSKSEGTNYGYTF
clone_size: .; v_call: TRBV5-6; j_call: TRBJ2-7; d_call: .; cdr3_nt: TGTGCCAGCGAGAGAGAGATCTCCTACGAGCAGTACTTC; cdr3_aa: CASEREISYEQYF
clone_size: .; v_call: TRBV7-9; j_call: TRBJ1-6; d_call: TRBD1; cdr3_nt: TGTGCCAGCAGCCGGGTGGGACAGGGAAATTCACCCCTCCACTTT; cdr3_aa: CASSRVGQGNSPLHF
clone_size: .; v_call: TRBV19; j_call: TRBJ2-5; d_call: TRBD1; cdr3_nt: TGTGCCAGTAGTATCCTGGGGACAGAACCTAAAGAGACCCAGTACTTC; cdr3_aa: CASSILGTEPKETQYF
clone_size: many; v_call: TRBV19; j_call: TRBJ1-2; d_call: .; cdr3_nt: TGTGCCAGTAGTATAGGGCCTACGGGGAACTATGGCTACACCTTC; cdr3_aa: CASSIGPTGNYGYTF
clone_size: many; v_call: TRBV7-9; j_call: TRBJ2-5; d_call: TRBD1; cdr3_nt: TGTGCCAGCAGCCCCAGGGGGCTTGGAGAGACCCAGTACTTC; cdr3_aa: CASSPRGLGETQYF
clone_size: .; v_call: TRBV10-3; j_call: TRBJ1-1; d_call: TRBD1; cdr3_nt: TGTGCCAGCTGGACAGGGGGCGTAGGAGCTTTCTTT; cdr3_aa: CASWTGGVGAFF
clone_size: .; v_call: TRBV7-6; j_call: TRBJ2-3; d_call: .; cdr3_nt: TGTGCCAGCAGCCCAGAGGGGGGCACAGATACGCAGTATTTT; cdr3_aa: CASSPEGGTDTQYF
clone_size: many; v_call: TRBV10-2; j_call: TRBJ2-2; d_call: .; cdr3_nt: TGCGCCATTCGGACACCCCCCGGGGAGCTGTTTTTT; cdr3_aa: CAIRTPPGELFF
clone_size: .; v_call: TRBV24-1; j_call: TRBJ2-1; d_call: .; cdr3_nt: TGTGCCACCAGTGAGGAACGGAACAATGAGCAGTTCTTC; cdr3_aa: CATSEERNNEQFF
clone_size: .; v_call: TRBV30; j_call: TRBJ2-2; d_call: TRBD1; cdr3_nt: TGTGCCTGGAGAAAACAGGGGGCGCATGCCGGGGAGCTGTTTTTT; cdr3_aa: CAWRKQGAHAGELFF
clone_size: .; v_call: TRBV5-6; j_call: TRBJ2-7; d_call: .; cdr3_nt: TGTGCCAGCAGCTTGGATCCTTTGGGTTCCGAGCAGTACTTC; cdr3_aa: CASSLDPLGSEQYF
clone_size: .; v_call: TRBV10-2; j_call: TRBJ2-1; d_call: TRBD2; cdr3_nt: TGCGCCAGCAGGGAAGGCGGGGGGGCCGGACTAGAACCCAATGAGCAGTTCTTC; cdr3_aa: CASREGGGAGLEPNEQFF
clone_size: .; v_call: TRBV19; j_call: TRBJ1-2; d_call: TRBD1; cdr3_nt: TGTGCCAGTAACCCAGGGGGTGACTATGGCTACACCTTC; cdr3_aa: CASNPGGDYGYTF
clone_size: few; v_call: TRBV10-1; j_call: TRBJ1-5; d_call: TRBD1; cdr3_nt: TGCGCCAGCAGTGGACGACAGGGGCCGTGTCAGCCCCAGCATTTT; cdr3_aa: CASSGRQGPCQPQHF
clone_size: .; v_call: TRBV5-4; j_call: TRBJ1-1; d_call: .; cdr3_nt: TGTGCCAGCAGCTCGGCGGGACTGAACACTGAAGCTTTCTTT; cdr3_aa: CASSSAGLNTEAFF
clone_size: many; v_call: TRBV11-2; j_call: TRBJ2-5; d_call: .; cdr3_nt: TGTGCCAGCAGCTCTCTTCGGGCTGCCGCAACCCAGTACTTC; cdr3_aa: CASSSLRAAATQYF
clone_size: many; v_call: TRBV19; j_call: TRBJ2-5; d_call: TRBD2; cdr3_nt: TGTGCCAGTAGTAGCGGGGGGCACCAAGAGACCCAGTACTTC; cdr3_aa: CASSSGGHQETQYF